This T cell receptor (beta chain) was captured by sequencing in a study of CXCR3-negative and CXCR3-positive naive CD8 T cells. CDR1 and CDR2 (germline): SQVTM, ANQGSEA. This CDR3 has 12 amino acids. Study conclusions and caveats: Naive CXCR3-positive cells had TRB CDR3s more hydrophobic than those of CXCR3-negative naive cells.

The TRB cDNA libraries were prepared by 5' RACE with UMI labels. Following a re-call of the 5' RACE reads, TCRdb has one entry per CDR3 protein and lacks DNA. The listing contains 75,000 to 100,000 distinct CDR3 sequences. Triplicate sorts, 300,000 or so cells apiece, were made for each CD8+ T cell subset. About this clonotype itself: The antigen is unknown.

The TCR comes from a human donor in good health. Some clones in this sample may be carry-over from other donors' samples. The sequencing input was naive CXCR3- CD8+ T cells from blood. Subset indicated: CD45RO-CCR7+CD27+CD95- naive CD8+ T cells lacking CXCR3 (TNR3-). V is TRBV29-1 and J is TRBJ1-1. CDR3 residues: CSVPTRNTEAFF. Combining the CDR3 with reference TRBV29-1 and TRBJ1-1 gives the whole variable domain SAVISQKPSRDICQRGTSLTIQCQVDSQVTMMFWYRQQPGQSLTLIATANQGSEATYESGFVIDKFPISRPNLTFSTLTVSNMSPEDSSIYLCSVPTRNTEAFFGQGTRLTVV.